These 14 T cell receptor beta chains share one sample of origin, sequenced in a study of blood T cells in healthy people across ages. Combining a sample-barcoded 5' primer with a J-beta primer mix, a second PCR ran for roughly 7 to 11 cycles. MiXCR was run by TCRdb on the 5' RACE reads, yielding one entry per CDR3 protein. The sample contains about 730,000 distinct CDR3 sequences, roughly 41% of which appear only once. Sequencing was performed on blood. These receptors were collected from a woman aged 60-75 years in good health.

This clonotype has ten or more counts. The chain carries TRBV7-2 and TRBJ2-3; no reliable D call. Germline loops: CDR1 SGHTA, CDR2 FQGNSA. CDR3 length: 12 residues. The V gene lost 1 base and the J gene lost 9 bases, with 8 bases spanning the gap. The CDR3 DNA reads TGTGCCAGCAGCTTAGAGGCGGTGACGCAGTATTTT. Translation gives CASSLEAVTQYF.

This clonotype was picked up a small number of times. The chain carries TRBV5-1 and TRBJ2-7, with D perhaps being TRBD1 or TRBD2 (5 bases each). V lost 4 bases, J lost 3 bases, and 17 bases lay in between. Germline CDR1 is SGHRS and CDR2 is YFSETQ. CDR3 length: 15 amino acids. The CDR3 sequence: CASSPRGTDHYEQYF. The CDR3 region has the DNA TGCGCCAGCAGCCCAAGAGGGACGGACCACTACGAGCAGTACTTC. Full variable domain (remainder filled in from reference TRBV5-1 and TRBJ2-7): KAGVTQTPRYLIKTRGQQVTLSCSPISGHRSVSWYQQTPGQGLQFLFEYFSETQRNKGNFPGRFSGRQFSNSRSEMNVSTLELGDSALYLCASSPRGTDHYEQYFGPGTRLTVT.

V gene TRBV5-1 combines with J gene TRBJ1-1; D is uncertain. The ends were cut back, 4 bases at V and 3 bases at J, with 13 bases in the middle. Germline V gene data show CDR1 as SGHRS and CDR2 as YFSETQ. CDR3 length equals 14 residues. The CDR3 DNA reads TGCGCCAGCAGCCCCCTTCGGGGAGACACTGAAGCTTTCTTT. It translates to CASSPLRGDTEAFF.

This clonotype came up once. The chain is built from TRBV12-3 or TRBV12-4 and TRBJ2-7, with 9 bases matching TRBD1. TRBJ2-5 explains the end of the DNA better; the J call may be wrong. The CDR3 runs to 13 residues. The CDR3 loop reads CASRTGGLETQYF. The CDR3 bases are TGTGCCAGCAGGACAGGGGGTCTAGAGACCCAGTACTTC.

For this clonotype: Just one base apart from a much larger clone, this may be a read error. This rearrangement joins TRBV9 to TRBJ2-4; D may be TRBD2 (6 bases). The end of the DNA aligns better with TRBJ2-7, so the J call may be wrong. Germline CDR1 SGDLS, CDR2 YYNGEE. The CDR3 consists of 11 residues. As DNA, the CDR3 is TGTGTCAGCAGCGGGCCCTACGAGCAGTACTTC. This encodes CVSSGPYEQYF.

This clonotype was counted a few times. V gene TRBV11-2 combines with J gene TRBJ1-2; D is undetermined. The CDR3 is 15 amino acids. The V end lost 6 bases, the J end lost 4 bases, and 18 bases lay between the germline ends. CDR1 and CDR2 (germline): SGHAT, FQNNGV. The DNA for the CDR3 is TGTGCCAGCAGTCAATTATCGAGACGGAGCTATGGCTACACCTTC. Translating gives CASSQLSRRSYGYTF.

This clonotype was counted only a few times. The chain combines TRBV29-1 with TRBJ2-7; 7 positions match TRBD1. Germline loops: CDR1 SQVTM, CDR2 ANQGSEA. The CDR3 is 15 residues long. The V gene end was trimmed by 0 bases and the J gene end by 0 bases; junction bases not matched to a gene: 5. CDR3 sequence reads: CSVEDRQGDSYEQYF. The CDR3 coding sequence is TGCAGCGTTGAAGATCGGCAGGGGGACTCCTACGAGCAGTACTTC.

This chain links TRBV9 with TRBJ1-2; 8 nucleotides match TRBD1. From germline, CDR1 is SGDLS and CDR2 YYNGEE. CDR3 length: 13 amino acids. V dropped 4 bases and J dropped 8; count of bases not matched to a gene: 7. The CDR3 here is CASSFGQGQGYTF. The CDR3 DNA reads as TGTGCCAGCAGCTTCGGACAGGGACAGGGCTACACCTTC.

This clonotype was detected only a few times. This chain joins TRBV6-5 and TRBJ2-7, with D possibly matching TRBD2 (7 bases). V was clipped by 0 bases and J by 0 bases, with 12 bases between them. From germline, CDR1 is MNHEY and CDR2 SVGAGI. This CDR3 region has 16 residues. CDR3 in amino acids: CASSYSGGAASYEQYF. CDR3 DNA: TGTGCCAGCAGTTACTCGGGGGGGGCCGCCTCCTACGAGCAGTACTTC.

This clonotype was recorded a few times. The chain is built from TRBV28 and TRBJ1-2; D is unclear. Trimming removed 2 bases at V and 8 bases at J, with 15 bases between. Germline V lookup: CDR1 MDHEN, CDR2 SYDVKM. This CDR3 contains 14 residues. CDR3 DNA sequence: TGTGCCAGCAGTTTAGAGGGAGTCCGAGGGGGCTACACCTTC. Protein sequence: CASSLEGVRGGYTF.

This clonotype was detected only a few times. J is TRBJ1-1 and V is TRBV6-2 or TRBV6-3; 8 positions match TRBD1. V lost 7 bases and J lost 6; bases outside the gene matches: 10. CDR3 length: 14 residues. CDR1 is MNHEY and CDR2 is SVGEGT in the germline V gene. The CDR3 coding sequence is TGTGCCAGCATCAAGTCAGGGGGCAGGCCTGAAGCTTTCTTT. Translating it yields CASIKSGGRPEAFF.

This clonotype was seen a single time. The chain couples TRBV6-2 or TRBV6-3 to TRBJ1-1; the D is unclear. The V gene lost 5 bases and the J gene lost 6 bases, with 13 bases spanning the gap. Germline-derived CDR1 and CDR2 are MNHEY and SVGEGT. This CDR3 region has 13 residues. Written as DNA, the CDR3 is TGTGCCAGCAGTGACCGGGAGGACGCTGAAGCTTTCTTT. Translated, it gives CASSDREDAEAFF.

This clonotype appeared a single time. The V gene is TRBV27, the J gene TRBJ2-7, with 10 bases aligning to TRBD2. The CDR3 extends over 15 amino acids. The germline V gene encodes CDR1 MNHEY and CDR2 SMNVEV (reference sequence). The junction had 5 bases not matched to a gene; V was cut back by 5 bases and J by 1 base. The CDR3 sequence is CASSPGTSVSYEQYF. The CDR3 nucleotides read TGTGCCAGCAGTCCGGGGACTAGCGTATCCTACGAGCAGTACTTC.

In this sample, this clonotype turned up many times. The CDR3 protein is CSVEFATGHYGYTF. Here the CDR3 DNA reads TGCAGCGTTGAGTTCGCTACAGGACACTATGGCTACACCTTC. V is TRBV29-1 and J is TRBJ1-2; the D gene is possibly TRBD1 (5 bases). Per germline, CDR1 SQVTM and CDR2 ANQGSEA. The germline V and J ends were trimmed by 3 bases and 3 bases, with 14 bases remaining between them. The CDR3 has 14 amino acids.